What follows describes a single T cell receptor beta chain. The target antigen is unknown. Sequencing used immunoSEQ v3.0 at survey level. This table comes from immunoSEQ multiplex PCR, and its TCRdb copy is limited to in-frame clones, with some not included. The sample carries more than 7,000 clones, nearly 75% recorded once. The sample comes from a study of long-term antiretroviral therapy in people with HIV. Regarding the study as a whole: Information pertaining to ART adherence, viral resistance or therapeutic modifications was not obtained.

There are 13 residues in the CDR3. Germline CDR1 and CDR2: MNHEY and SMNVEV (reference sequence). With V trimmed by 8 bases and J by 6 bases, 8 bases remained unmatched. Sequenced material: unsorted PBMCs, taken about 0.9 years before starting antiretroviral therapy. The chain employs TRBV27 and TRBJ2-7; 9 nucleotides match TRBD1. The receptor was derived from a man aged 35 to 55 with HIV. CDR3 in amino acids: CASSWDRATEQYF. The CDR3 DNA reads as TGTGCCAGCTCTTGGGACAGGGCCACCGAGCAGTACTTC.